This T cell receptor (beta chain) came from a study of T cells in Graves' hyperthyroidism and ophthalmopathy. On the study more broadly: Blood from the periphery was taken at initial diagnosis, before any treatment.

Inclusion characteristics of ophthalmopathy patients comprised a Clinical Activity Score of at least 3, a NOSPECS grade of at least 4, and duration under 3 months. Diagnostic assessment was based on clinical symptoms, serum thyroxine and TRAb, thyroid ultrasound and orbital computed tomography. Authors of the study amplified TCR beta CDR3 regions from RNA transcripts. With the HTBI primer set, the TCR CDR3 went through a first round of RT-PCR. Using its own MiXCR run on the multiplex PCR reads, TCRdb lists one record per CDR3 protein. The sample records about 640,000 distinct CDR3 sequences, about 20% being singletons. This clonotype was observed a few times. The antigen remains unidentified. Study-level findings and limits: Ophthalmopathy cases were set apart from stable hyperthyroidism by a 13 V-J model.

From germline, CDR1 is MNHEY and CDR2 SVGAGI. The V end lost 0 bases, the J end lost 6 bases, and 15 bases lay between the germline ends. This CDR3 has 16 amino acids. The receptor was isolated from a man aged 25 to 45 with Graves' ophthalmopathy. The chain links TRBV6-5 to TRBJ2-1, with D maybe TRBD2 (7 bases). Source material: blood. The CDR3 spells CASSYSARGGGNEQFF. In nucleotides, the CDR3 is TGTGCCAGCAGTTACTCGGCCCGAGGGGGGGGCAATGAGCAGTTCTTC.